The 26 T cell receptor beta chains listed next were all sequenced from one sample in a study of PD-L1 blockade in urothelial cancer (dated by TCRdb to about 2017). Library preparation was by the immunoSEQ multiplex PCR assay. TCRdb took over this immuneACCESS table, retaining in-frame rearrangements with V and J assigned. Such tables are incomplete; in checked studies, under half of the missing clones stem from an unresolved V gene, and the remainder is unexplained. The sample table contains some 41,000 clones; only one count was recorded for roughly 84% of them. Of the sample, 2.6% is held by the ten largest clones. What the time point label conveys for this sample: peripheral blood 6 weeks after treatment start. The material was PBMCs, obtained around atezolizumab (anti-PD-L1) treatment. These receptors came from a man aged 70 or older with urothelial cancer.

V is TRBV6-6 and J is TRBJ1-1; D remains ambiguous. The CDR3 has 12 residues. V was pared by 6 bases and J by 3 bases, with 8 bases between. Germline V gene data show CDR1 as MNHNY and CDR2 as SVGAGI (reference sequence). The CDR3 DNA reads as TGTGCCAGCAGCGCCGACTACACTGAAGCTTTCTTT. Translating it yields CASSADYTEAFF.

The rearrangement joins TRBV5-1 to TRBJ2-3; TRBD1 matches 10 bases. Germline CDR1 SGHRS, CDR2 YFSETQ. This CDR3 contains 15 residues. Unmatched junction bases numbered 1, after V lost 3 bases and J lost 0 bases. This CDR3 is CASSSGQGSTDTQYF. Written as DNA, the CDR3 is TGCGCCAGCAGCTCGGGACAGGGGAGCACAGATACGCAGTATTTT.

The chain is built from TRBV11-2 and TRBJ1-1, with D possibly matching TRBD1 (5 bases). From germline, CDR1 is SGHAT and CDR2 FQNNGV. The CDR3 covers 16 residues. Trimming pared 6 bases from V and 0 bases from J, leaving 17 bases between. DNA for the CDR3: TGTGCCAGCAGGAAACTCAGGGTTCGTTTGAACACTGAAGCTTTCTTT. It translates to CASRKLRVRLNTEAFF.

The V call is TRBV7-8, the J call TRBJ1-1; the D gene is possibly TRBD1 (6 bases). Between the trimmed V and J ends, which lost 2 bases and 4 bases, there was a span of 8 bases. From germline, CDR1 is SGHVS and CDR2 FQNEAQ. This CDR3 comprises 13 residues. Written as DNA, the CDR3 is TGTGCCAGCAGCTTACTAGGGGGCACTGAAGCTTTCTTT. Its translation is CASSLLGGTEAFF.

This clone was seen more than once but under ten times. The rearrangement uses TRBV19 and TRBJ1-1; D may be TRBD1 (6 bases). CDR1 LNHDA and CDR2 SQIVND come from the germline V gene (reference sequence). This CDR3 has 15 residues. V lost 5 bases, J lost 1 base, and 14 bases lay in between. CDR3 bases: TGTGCCAGTAGTTCAGGGGTGGCGAGGAACACTGAAGCTTTCTTT. It translates to CASSSGVARNTEAFF.

The chain is built from TRBV28 and TRBJ2-3; D might be TRBD2 (5 bases). V shed 7 bases and J shed 1 base, with 18 bases lying between them. The CDR3 spans 16 residues. CDR1 is MDHEN and CDR2 is SYDVKM in the germline V gene. This CDR3 reads CASIPEAPVGTDTQYF. The CDR3 region has the DNA TGTGCCAGCATTCCGGAGGCCCCCGTGGGCACAGATACGCAGTATTTT.

The chain carries TRBV7-2 and TRBJ2-1, with 13 bases lining up with TRBD2. The germline gives CDR1 SGHTA, CDR2 FQGNSA. CDR3 length: 17 amino acids. V gave up 4 bases and J gave up 0 bases; unmatched junction bases: 3. The CDR3 sequence: CASSSGTSGTSYNEQFF. In nucleotides, the CDR3 is TGTGCCAGCAGCTCCGGGACTAGCGGGACCTCCTACAATGAGCAGTTCTTC.

This sequence joins TRBV5-6 and TRBJ1-3, with TRBD1 matching 10 bases. Germline CDR1 is SGHDT and CDR2 is YYEEEE. V was clipped by 5 bases and J by 7 bases; unmatched bases: 6. The CDR3 is made up of 14 amino acids. This CDR3 reads CASSPGQGRNTIYF. CDR3 bases: TGTGCCAGCAGTCCGGGACAGGGGAGGAACACCATATATTTT.

J is TRBJ2-2 and V is TRBV27, with 9 bases aligning to TRBD1. V lost 6 bases to trimming and J lost 5 bases; unmatched junction nucleotides: 4. Per the germline V gene, CDR1 is MNHEY and CDR2 is SMNVEV (reference sequence). The CDR3 sequence is 14 residues long. CDR3 DNA: TGTGCCAGCAGACAGGGGGCGTGGACCGGGGAGCTGTTTTTT. This sequence encodes CASRQGAWTGELFF.

The chain couples TRBV18 to TRBJ1-4; 9 bases map to TRBD1. V was clipped by 3 bases and J by 4 bases; unmatched bases: 0. This CDR3 is 14 amino acids long. The germline gives CDR1 KGHSH, CDR2 LQKENI. The CDR3 reads CASSPGQGNEKLFF. CDR3 nucleotides: TGTGCCAGCTCACCGGGACAGGGTAATGAAAAACTGTTTTTT.

V gene TRBV5-1 combines with J gene TRBJ2-1; TRBD2 aligns across 9 bases. Germline trimming cut 4 bases from V and 4 bases from J; bases unmatched to any gene: 6. CDR3 length: 15 amino acids. CDR1 is SGHRS and CDR2 is YFSETQ in the germline V gene. CDR3 residues: CASSQTSGKYNEQFF. CDR3 bases: TGCGCCAGCAGCCAGACTAGCGGAAAATACAATGAGCAGTTCTTC.

The chain links TRBV2 to TRBJ2-3, with 12 bases identical to TRBD2. CDR1 SNHLY and CDR2 FYNNEI come from the germline V gene. The V and J ends lost 3 bases and 8 bases, in that order; junction bases with no gene match: 12. This CDR3 has 17 amino acids. The CDR3 spells CASSDASGRARLGTQYF. CDR3 DNA sequence: TGTGCCAGCAGTGATGCTAGCGGGAGGGCCCGCCTCGGTACGCAGTATTTT.

This clone was seen once. V usage is TRBV5-1 and J usage is TRBJ2-2; D possibly corresponds to TRBD2 (5 bases). The germline CDR1 and CDR2 sequences are SGHRS and YFSETQ. The CDR3 runs to 15 residues. The germline V and J ends were trimmed by 0 bases and 6 bases, with 12 bases remaining between them. CDR3 in amino acids: CASSLVLASAGELFF. The CDR3 DNA follows: TGCGCCAGCAGCTTGGTTCTAGCATCGGCCGGGGAGCTGTTTTTT.

The chain has TRBV18 and TRBJ1-3; D call uncertain. This CDR3 comprises 17 residues. The V gene's germline CDR1 is KGHSH and CDR2 LQKENI. V lost 3 bases and J 0 bases, leaving 15 bases between the germline ends. This CDR3 is CASSPTIKGSSGNTIYF. The CDR3 coding sequence is TGTGCCAGCTCACCGACTATAAAAGGGAGCTCTGGAAACACCATATATTTT. Full variable domain (rest looked up from reference TRBV18 and TRBJ1-3): NAGVMQNPRHLVRRRGQEARLRCSPMKGHSHVYWYRQLPEEGLKFMVYLQKENIIDESGMPKERFSAEFPKEGPSILRIQQVVRGDSAAYFCASSPTIKGSSGNTIYFGEGSWLTVV.

V is TRBV6-1 and J is TRBJ2-1; 8 bases match TRBD2. Germline CDR1 MNHNS, CDR2 SASEGT. The CDR3 has 15 residues. V gave up 2 bases and J gave up 6 bases; unmatched junction bases: 6. CDR3 sequence: CASSEWLAGANEQFF. The CDR3 DNA follows: TGTGCCAGCAGTGAATGGCTAGCGGGCGCCAATGAGCAGTTCTTC.

The chain combines TRBV30 with TRBJ2-5, with 8 bases lining up with TRBD1. The trim removed 2 bases at V and 5 bases at J, leaving 7 bases unmatched. This CDR3 has 14 amino acids. Germline V gene sequence: CDR1 GTSNPN, CDR2 SVGIG (reference sequence). CDR3 sequence reads: CAWSSGGDGETQYF. CDR3 coding DNA: TGTGCCTGGAGTTCAGGGGGCGACGGGGAGACCCAGTACTTC.

The genes are TRBV5-6 and TRBJ2-2, with TRBD2 matching 10 bases. The CDR3 spans 18 residues. With V trimmed by 4 bases and J by 5 bases, 14 bases remained unmatched. Germline values: CDR1 SGHDT, CDR2 YYEEEE. DNA of the CDR3: TGTGCCAGCAGCCTCCTCGTCCTAGCGGGAGTACGAACCGGGGAGCTGTTTTTT. It specifies CASSLLVLAGVRTGELFF.

The chain employs TRBV19 and TRBJ2-5; 8 nucleotides line up with TRBD2. V lost 7 bases, J lost 4 bases, and 11 bases stayed unmatched. Germline CDR1 is LNHDA and CDR2 is SQIVND (reference sequence). The length of the CDR3 is 15 residues. The CDR3, as DNA: TGTGCCAGTATGGGAAGCGGGAGTGTACGAGAGACCCAGTACTTC. It yields the protein CASMGSGSVRETQYF.

The chain employs TRBV5-1 and TRBJ1-1, with 7 bases that match TRBD1. This CDR3 region has 14 residues. V shed 0 bases and J 1 base; nucleotides not matched to a gene: 0. CDR1 is SGHRS and CDR2 is YFSETQ in the germline V gene. CDR3 DNA sequence: TGCGCCAGCAGCTTGGACAGGGGGAACACTGAAGCTTTCTTT. Its translation: CASSLDRGNTEAFF.

The rearrangement joins TRBV28 to TRBJ1-4; weak D call: TRBD1 (5 bases). Germline CDR1 is MDHEN and CDR2 is SYDVKM. The V end lost 6 bases, the J end lost 7 bases, and 24 bases lay between the germline ends. This CDR3 spans 17 amino acids. This chain's CDR3 is CASSSERGRQLSEKLFF. Written as DNA, the CDR3 is TGTGCCAGCAGCTCGGAACGGGGGAGGCAACTTAGTGAAAAACTGTTTTTT.

V is TRBV10-1 and J is TRBJ1-2; D is perhaps TRBD1 (5 bases). This CDR3 comprises 14 residues. The V end lost 5 bases, the J end lost 7 bases, and 17 bases lay between the germline ends. Germline V gives CDR1 WNHNN, CDR2 SYGVQD (reference sequence). DNA for the CDR3: TGCGCCAGCAGTCCCTCCGGCAGGGAGGGTGGCTACACCTTC. Amino acids: CASSPSGREGGYTF.

The chain uses TRBV5-1 and TRBJ2-7; a possible D gene is TRBD2 (5 bases). The CDR3 consists of 14 residues. V lost 2 bases and J 5 bases, leaving 14 bases between the germline ends. Germline V gives CDR1 SGHRS, CDR2 YFSETQ. CDR3 sequence: CASSFSGVSHEQYF. DNA of the CDR3: TGCGCCAGCAGCTTCAGCGGAGTTTCCCACGAGCAGTACTTC. Supplemented by reference TRBV5-1 and TRBJ2-7, the full variable domain reads KAGVTQTPRYLIKTRGQQVTLSCSPISGHRSVSWYQQTPGQGLQFLFEYFSETQRNKGNFPGRFSGRQFSNSRSEMNVSTLELGDSALYLCASSFSGVSHEQYFGPGTRLTVT.

The CDR3 here is CASSPVGARQVGRNYEQYF. Here the CDR3 DNA reads TGTGCCAGCAGCCCAGTGGGGGCCCGCCAGGTGGGCCGGAATTACGAGCAGTACTTC. This sequence joins TRBV7-2 and TRBJ2-7; weak D call: TRBD1 (6 bases). The CDR3 length is 19 residues. Per the germline V gene, CDR1 is SGHTA and CDR2 is FQGNSA. V was pared by 5 bases and J by 4 bases, with 30 bases between.

This clone has more than one count but fewer than ten. The J gene is TRBJ2-5, the V gene TRBV2; D remains unclear. Trimming shortened V by 2 bases and J by 7 bases, and 11 bases separated the two germline ends. CDR3 length: 13 amino acids. The germline gives CDR1 SNHLY, CDR2 FYNNEI. CDR3 amino acids: CASSEPVLRTQYF. The DNA of the CDR3 is TGTGCCAGCAGTGAACCCGTACTTCGGACCCAGTACTTC.

The chain uses TRBV11-2 and TRBJ1-5; unclear D gene. CDR3 size: 15 residues. Germline CDR1 SGHAT, CDR2 FQNNGV. V was pared by 0 bases and J by 4 bases, with 10 bases between. DNA for the CDR3: TGTGCCAGCAGCTTAGATACGGGGAGAAATCAGCCCCAGCATTTT. This codes for CASSLDTGRNQPQHF.

This clone was counted a single time. The chain carries TRBV7-8 and TRBJ2-5, with 11 bases matching TRBD2. Germline CDR1 reads SGHVS; CDR2 reads FQNEAQ. This CDR3 contains 20 residues. With 4 bases clipped from V and 5 bases from J, the junction kept 21 bases outside the gene matches. The CDR3 spells CASSSRTPGTSGPARETQYF. CDR3 bases: TGTGCCAGCAGCTCGAGAACACCCGGGACTAGCGGCCCTGCTCGGGAGACCCAGTACTTC.